Below, one T cell receptor (beta chain) is given with its context. The source of the sample is a study of blood T cell repertoires in COVID-19. The assay was immunoSEQ multiplex PCR, and TCRdb's table has in-frame clones only and misses some. Here the sample spans tens of thousands of clones, about four fifths being singletons. The CDR3 consists of 12 residues. Unmatched junction bases numbered 7, after V lost 11 bases and J lost 5 bases. Sequencing was performed on peripheral blood. This sequence joins TRBV12-3 or TRBV12-4 and TRBJ2-3, with 7 bases identical to TRBD2. The receptor was isolated from a man aged 25-45 years with COVID-19, enrolled during active disease. CDR3 bases: TGTGCCTCCGGGGAGGGAGAAGATACGCAGTATTTT. It codes for CASGEGEDTQYF.